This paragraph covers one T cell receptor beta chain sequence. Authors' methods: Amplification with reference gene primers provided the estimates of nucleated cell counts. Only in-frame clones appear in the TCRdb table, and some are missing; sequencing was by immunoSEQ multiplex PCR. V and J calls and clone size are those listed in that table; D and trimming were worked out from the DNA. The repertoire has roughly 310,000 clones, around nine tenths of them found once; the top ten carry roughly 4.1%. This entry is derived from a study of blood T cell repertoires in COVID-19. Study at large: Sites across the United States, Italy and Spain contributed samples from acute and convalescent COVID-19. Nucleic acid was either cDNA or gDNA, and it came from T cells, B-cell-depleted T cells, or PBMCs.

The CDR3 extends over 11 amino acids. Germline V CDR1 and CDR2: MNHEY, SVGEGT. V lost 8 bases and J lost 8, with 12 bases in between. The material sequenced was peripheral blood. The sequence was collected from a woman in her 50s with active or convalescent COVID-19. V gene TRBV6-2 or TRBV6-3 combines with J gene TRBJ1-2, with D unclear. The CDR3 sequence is CASGPGHGYTF. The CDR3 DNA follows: TGTGCCAGCGGCCCTGGGCACGGCTACACCTTC.